The 25 T cell receptor beta chains below all came from one sample that was sequenced in a study of shared clonotypes between healthy human individuals. Generated by immunoSEQ multiplex PCR, the TCRdb table keeps only in-frame clones and is missing some. The top ten clones hold roughly 0.14% of a sample with a few million clones, approximately 92% of them seen once. Specimen: naive CD4+ T cells sorted from blood. Noted subset: CD45RA+ positively selected. The receptors here all came from a man younger than 30 in good health.

On this clone itself: At the DNA level, this CDR3 is encoded by other sequences in the same sample as well. The chain combines TRBV5-4 with TRBJ1-3; D is perhaps TRBD1 (5 bases). This CDR3 has 14 amino acids. CDR1 is SGHNT and CDR2 is YYREEE in the germline V gene (reference sequence). Trimming removed 4 bases at V and 2 bases at J, with 10 bases between. CDR3 residues: CASSLDSTGNTIYF. CDR3 in DNA: TGTGCCAGCAGCCTCGACAGTACTGGAAACACCATATATTTT.

This chain uses TRBV2 with TRBJ2-5; TRBD1 agrees at 8 bases. In germline, CDR1 is SNHLY, CDR2 FYNNEI. This CDR3 spans 14 amino acids. J was trimmed by 5 bases and V by 3 bases; bases with no gene match: 5. The CDR3 region has the DNA TGTGCCAGCAGTGATCCCAGGGGGCGGGAGACCCAGTACTTC. It codes for CASSDPRGRETQYF.

This chain connects TRBV30 to TRBJ1-1; TRBD1 might be the D (5 bases). Per germline, CDR1 GTSNPN and CDR2 SVGIG (reference sequence). This CDR3 comprises 13 residues. Trimming stripped 4 bases from V and 3 bases from J, with 12 bases between. CDR3 nucleotides: TGTGCCTGGAATTCTGGAGGGGACACTGAAGCTTTCTTT. Protein product: CAWNSGGDTEAFF.

The chain joins TRBV5-1 to TRBJ1-1, with D maybe TRBD1 (5 bases). The V gene's germline CDR1 is SGHRS and CDR2 YFSETQ. V lost 2 bases and J 0 bases, leaving 14 bases between the germline ends. This CDR3 region has 16 residues. Here the CDR3 reads CASSLRSGRLNTEAFF. In DNA, the CDR3 is TGCGCCAGCAGCTTAAGATCAGGGAGACTGAACACTGAAGCTTTCTTT.

The V call is TRBV6-5, the J call TRBJ1-2; a possible D gene is TRBD1 (5 bases). V shed 0 bases and J shed 8 bases, with 10 bases lying between them. This CDR3 contains 13 residues. Germline loops: CDR1 MNHEY, CDR2 SVGAGI. The CDR3: CASSYSKGKGYTF. In DNA form, the CDR3 reads TGTGCCAGCAGTTACTCGAAGGGGAAAGGCTACACCTTC.

This clone was picked up one time. One junction end disagrees with the germline gene, perhaps due to a read error. At the DNA level, this CDR3 is encoded by other sequences in the same sample as well. This chain connects TRBV30 to TRBJ2-5; D might be TRBD1 or TRBD2, each matching 6 bases. Per the germline V gene, CDR1 is GTSNPN and CDR2 is SVGIG (reference sequence). This CDR3 is 13 amino acids long. The CDR3 sequence: CAWSGGLAETQYF. The CDR3 region has the DNA TGTGCTTGGAGTGGGGGGCTAGCGGAGACCCAGTACTTC.

The rearrangement uses TRBV4-1 and TRBJ1-2; D unresolved. The CDR3 length is 16 residues. Looked up from germline, CDR1 is MGHRA and CDR2 is YSYEKL. Trimming removed 0 bases from V and 5 bases from J, with 16 bases in between. CDR3 coding DNA: TGCGCCAGCAGCCAAGAGGCGACCTCTACACCTTATGGCTACACCTTC. It encodes CASSQEATSTPYGYTF.

Remarks on this clone: Distinct nucleotide sequences in the sample also encode this CDR3. This chain connects TRBV7-2 to TRBJ2-5; 7 bases agree with TRBD2. J gave up 2 bases and V 3 bases, and 3 bases lay outside the gene matches. There are 14 residues in the CDR3. The germline gives CDR1 SGHTA, CDR2 FQGNSA. The CDR3 coding sequence is TGTGCCAGCAGCTTTAGCGGGCCACAAGAGACCCAGTACTTC. Amino acid sequence: CASSFSGPQETQYF.

In its sample, this clone was seen a few times. V is TRBV19 and J is TRBJ1-1; no firm D call. V was clipped by 9 bases and J by 1 base, with 15 bases between them. The CDR3 has 14 residues. Germline-derived CDR1 and CDR2 are LNHDA and SQIVND (reference sequence). CDR3 nucleotide sequence: TGTGCCAGCATTCTGACGGACCGGAACACTGAAGCTTTCTTT. This sequence encodes CASILTDRNTEAFF. The entire variable domain, with the rest obtained from reference TRBV19 and TRBJ1-1, is as follows: DGGITQSPKYLFRKEGQNVTLSCEQNLNHDAMYWYRQDPGQGLRLIYYSQIVNDFQKGDIAEGYSVSREKKESFPLTVTSAQKNPTAFYLCASILTDRNTEAFFGQGTRLTVV.

The rearrangement joins TRBV30 to TRBJ2-7; possibly TRBD1 for D (6 bases). Germline loops: CDR1 GTSNPN, CDR2 SVGIG (reference sequence). The CDR3 is made up of 13 amino acids. The V gene lost 1 base and the J gene lost 3 bases, with 10 bases spanning the gap. The CDR3 bases are TGTGCCTGGAGTGCAGGGGCAAGCTACGAGCAGTACTTC. Amino acids: CAWSAGASYEQYF.

The V and J genes are TRBV5-4 and TRBJ2-3; D is undetermined. The ends were cut back, 1 base at V and 2 bases at J, with 8 bases in the middle. Germline assignment: CDR1 SGHNT and CDR2 YYREEE (reference sequence). This CDR3 contains 14 residues. The CDR3 DNA sequence: TGTGCCAGCAGCTTGCTTAGCAACACAGATACGCAGTATTTT. It is translated as CASSLLSNTDTQYF.

This chain uses TRBV5-1 with TRBJ2-1; 8 bases agree with TRBD2. The CDR3 extends over 16 amino acids. The germline V gene has CDR1 SGHRS and CDR2 YFSETQ. Germline trimming cut 4 bases from V and 0 bases from J; bases unmatched to any gene: 6. The CDR3 DNA sequence: TGCGCCAGCAGCGCGAGCGGGAGAGGCTCCTACAATGAGCAGTTCTTC. This sequence encodes CASSASGRGSYNEQFF. Complete variable domain (other parts from reference TRBV5-1 and TRBJ2-1): KAGVTQTPRYLIKTRGQQVTLSCSPISGHRSVSWYQQTPGQGLQFLFEYFSETQRNKGNFPGRFSGRQFSNSRSEMNVSTLELGDSALYLCASSASGRGSYNEQFFGPGTRLTVL.

V is TRBV6-5 and J is TRBJ1-1, with D possibly being TRBD1 (5 bases). V was clipped by 5 bases and J by 5 bases, with 15 bases between them. The CDR3 runs 14 residues. Germline values: CDR1 MNHEY, CDR2 SVGAGI. The CDR3 DNA sequence: TGTGCCAGCAGTCAGACTGATGGGGCGACTGAAGCTTTCTTT. Translating it yields CASSQTDGATEAFF.

On this clone itself: This sample includes further DNA sequences coding for the same CDR3. V usage is TRBV19 and J usage is TRBJ2-7; the D gene is possibly TRBD1 (6 bases). The V gene lost 3 bases and the J gene lost 4 bases, with 13 bases spanning the gap. The CDR3 is 14 amino acids. Germline assignment: CDR1 LNHDA and CDR2 SQIVND (reference sequence). The CDR3 coding sequence is TGTGCCAGTAGTATTGGAGCAGGGGATTACGAGCAGTACTTC. This codes for CASSIGAGDYEQYF.

This clone came up a few times. The chain uses TRBV18 and TRBJ1-2, with 9 bases lining up with TRBD1. Germline V gene lookup returns CDR1 KGHSH and CDR2 LQKENI. CDR3 size: 14 residues. Trimming took 3 bases from V and 6 from J; bases not matched to a gene: 5. CDR3 bases: TGTGCCAGCTCACCCGGGACAGGGTGGGATGGCTACACCTTC. It codes for CASSPGTGWDGYTF. The full variable domain, in which reference TRBV18 and TRBJ1-2 provide the parts outside the CDR3, is NAGVMQNPRHLVRRRGQEARLRCSPMKGHSHVYWYRQLPEEGLKFMVYLQKENIIDESGMPKERFSAEFPKEGPSILRIQQVVRGDSAAYFCASSPGTGWDGYTFGSGTRLTVV.

This chain joins TRBV10-1 and TRBJ1-1, with D perhaps matching TRBD1 (5 bases). Germline V CDR1 and CDR2: WNHNN, SYGVQD (reference sequence). The CDR3 totals 14 residues. V lost 2 bases, J lost 1 base, and 8 bases lay in between. CDR3 bases: TGCGCCAGCAGTGAGGCTCAGGGGAACACTGAAGCTTTCTTT. Its translation is CASSEAQGNTEAFF.

The rearrangement links TRBV14 to TRBJ2-5, with D perhaps matching TRBD2 (6 bases). CDR3 length: 13 residues. Germline lookup yields CDR1 SGHDN and CDR2 FVKESK. V was pared by 7 bases and J by 9 bases, with 18 bases between. The CDR3 DNA reads as TGTGCCAGCAACCAGCTACTAGCCGAGGCCCAGTACTTC. This gives the protein CASNQLLAEAQYF.

The chain recombines TRBV10-3 with TRBJ2-7; maybe TRBD2 (5 bases). Trimming took 0 bases from V and 2 from J, leaving 8 bases between them. The CDR3 contains 14 residues. CDR1 is ENHRY and CDR2 is SYGVKD in the germline V gene. For the CDR3, the DNA is TGTGCCATCAGTGAGTCTGGAGGTACCTACGAGCAGTACTTC. Its protein product is CAISESGGTYEQYF.

CDR3 residues: CASSIGQGYNQPQHF. As DNA, the CDR3 is TGTGCCAGTAGTATAGGACAGGGGTATAATCAGCCCCAGCATTTT. This chain uses TRBV19 with TRBJ1-5, with 8 bases identical to TRBD1. Germline V CDR1 and CDR2: LNHDA, SQIVND (reference sequence). V was pared by 1 base and J by 4 bases, with 3 bases of the junction left unmatched. The CDR3 runs to 15 residues.

Points on this clone: The sample has other DNA sequences that encode this CDR3 too. The chain employs TRBV29-1 and TRBJ2-3, with no clear D. Trimming removed 3 bases at V and 2 bases at J, with 9 bases between. Germline V gene sequence: CDR1 SQVTM, CDR2 ANQGSEA. The CDR3 sequence is 13 residues long. Written as DNA, the CDR3 is TGCAGCGTTGAGGCGCAGGCCACAGATACGCAGTATTTT. This translates into CSVEAQATDTQYF.

The chain joins TRBV2 to TRBJ2-5; tentative D call: TRBD1 (5 bases). V was pared by 6 bases and J by 9 bases, with 20 bases between. This CDR3 region has 14 residues. From germline, CDR1 is SNHLY and CDR2 FYNNEI. CDR3 sequence reads: CASRADSPKSAQYF. CDR3 bases: TGTGCCAGCAGGGCAGACAGCCCCAAATCGGCCCAGTACTTC.

The J gene is TRBJ2-4, the V gene TRBV18; D is unclear. Deletions cut 2 bases from V and 7 bases from J, with 12 bases between. Germline V gene lookup returns CDR1 KGHSH and CDR2 LQKENI. This CDR3 contains 14 residues. The CDR3 spells CASSPFESRNIQYF. The CDR3 nucleotides are TGTGCCAGCTCACCATTCGAATCTCGCAACATTCAGTACTTC. Together with reference TRBV18 and TRBJ2-4, the CDR3 gives the full variable domain: NAGVMQNPRHLVRRRGQEARLRCSPMKGHSHVYWYRQLPEEGLKFMVYLQKENIIDESGMPKERFSAEFPKEGPSILRIQQVVRGDSAAYFCASSPFESRNIQYFGAGTRLSVL.

The chain carries TRBV30 and TRBJ2-1; unclear D gene. The CDR3 is 13 residues long. Trimming removed 0 bases from V and 5 bases from J, with 8 bases in between. CDR1 is GTSNPN, CDR2 SVGIG, per germline (reference sequence). CDR3 loop: CAWSVDGDNEQFF. In nucleotides, the CDR3 is TGTGCCTGGAGTGTAGACGGTGACAATGAGCAGTTCTTC.

As concerns this clone: The limits of the CDR3 on the DNA are not certain, so only TCRdb's listed CDR3 is given. This rearrangement joins TRBV2 to TRBJ1-1; no DNA check was done on the table's D call, TRBD1. The CDR3 is 15 residues long, ends included. The germline V gene encodes CDR1 SNHLY and CDR2 FYNNEI. CDR3 amino acids: CASSEWAGGSVWDFF.

V gene TRBV5-1 combines with J gene TRBJ1-1; TRBD1 matches at 7 bases. Germline V gene lookup returns CDR1 SGHRS and CDR2 YFSETQ. The V segment lost 2 bases and the J segment 4 bases; nucleotides outside the gene matches: 8. The length of the CDR3 is 15 residues. CDR3 protein: CASSFVDRVSTEAFF. The CDR3 DNA follows: TGCGCCAGCAGCTTCGTCGACAGGGTTTCCACTGAAGCTTTCTTT.